Each of the 21 T cell receptor beta chains below was sequenced from the same sample in a study of T cells in Graves' hyperthyroidism and ophthalmopathy. RNA transcripts provided the source from which TCR beta CDR3 regions were amplified. TCR CDR3 regions were first amplified by RT-PCR with HTBI primers. TCRdb fed the multiplex PCR reads into MiXCR, producing one record per CDR3 protein. The sample has 300,000 or so distinct CDR3 sequences, 17% seen once; the top ten hold approximately 60%. The sequenced sample consisted of blood. The receptors originated from an older woman with Graves' ophthalmopathy.

The V gene is TRBV3-1, the J gene TRBJ2-1, with D possibly matching TRBD1 (5 bases). This CDR3 has 16 amino acids. V dropped 4 bases and J dropped 3 bases, with 16 bases sitting between them. Per the germline V gene, CDR1 is LGHDT and CDR2 is YNNKEL (reference sequence). This CDR3 reads CASSPLQAAYYNEQFF. Written as DNA, the CDR3 is TGTGCCAGCAGCCCGCTACAGGCGGCCTACTACAATGAGCAGTTCTTC.

Concerning this clonotype itself: One base away lies a much larger clone, so this may be a sequencing read error. The J gene is TRBJ2-2, the V gene TRBV7-2, with D tentatively TRBD1 (6 bases). CDR1 and CDR2 from the germline V gene are SGHTA and FQGNSA. This CDR3 has 16 amino acids. This chain's CDR3 is CASSFRGTTNTGELLF. CDR3 bases: TGTGCCAGCAGCTTTAGAGGGACAACGAACACCGGGGAGCTGCTTTTT.

The V gene is TRBV7-2, the J gene TRBJ2-7, with D perhaps TRBD1 (5 bases). The CDR3 is made up of 14 amino acids. The germline gives CDR1 SGHTA, CDR2 FQGNSA. V was pared by 4 bases and J by 0 bases, with 10 bases between. Here the CDR3 reads CASSWGPDSYEQYF. The CDR3 nucleotides are TGTGCCAGCAGCTGGGGCCCGGACTCCTACGAGCAGTACTTC.

The gene calls are TRBV10-2 and TRBJ2-4; D is uncertain. This CDR3 has 12 amino acids. Trimming took 10 bases from V and 8 from J, leaving 15 bases between them. CDR1 WSHSY and CDR2 SAAADI come from the germline V gene. The CDR3 protein is CANPSALHIQYF. CDR3 DNA: TGCGCCAACCCCTCAGCGCTCCACATTCAGTACTTC.

Ten or more counts support this clonotype. This sequence joins TRBV11-2 and TRBJ2-1; D gene unclear. The germline V gene has CDR1 SGHAT and CDR2 FQNNGV. The CDR3 is made up of 17 amino acids. The V end lost 2 bases, the J end lost 0 bases, and 14 bases lay between the germline ends. CDR3 DNA sequence: TGTGCCAGCAGCTTAATGATCGGGTCCCACTCCTACAATGAGCAGTTCTTC. Its translation: CASSLMIGSHSYNEQFF.

This clonotype has ten or more counts. The chain carries TRBV29-1 and TRBJ1-2, with D maybe TRBD1 (5 bases). The CDR3 has 15 residues. V lost 0 bases to trimming and J lost 0 bases, with 11 bases between them. Germline V gives CDR1 SQVTM, CDR2 ANQGSEA. As DNA, the CDR3 is TGCAGCGTTGAAGATCGGGGGGGAGCTAACTATGGCTACACCTTC. Protein product: CSVEDRGGANYGYTF.

There are many counts of this clonotype. The chain employs TRBV6-1 and TRBJ2-7; D gene ambiguous. The CDR3 covers 15 residues. Trimming removed 3 bases from V and 4 bases from J, with 16 bases in between. Germline V gene lookup returns CDR1 MNHNS and CDR2 SASEGT. CDR3 coding DNA: TGTGCCAGCAGTGAGCCCCCATCTCAATCGTACGAGCAGTACTTC. It specifies CASSEPPSQSYEQYF.

This clonotype was seen only a few times. This chain joins TRBV7-6 and TRBJ2-6; D is tentatively TRBD1 or TRBD2 (5 bases each). CDR1 SGHVS and CDR2 FNYEAQ come from the germline V gene. The V and J ends lost 5 bases and 4 bases respectively, with 15 bases between them. The CDR3 loop spans 16 amino acids. The CDR3 loop is CASSRLGGAGANVLTF. As DNA, the CDR3 is TGTGCCAGCAGCCGTCTTGGGGGAGCAGGGGCCAACGTCCTGACTTTC.

This clonotype has ten or more counts. The rearrangement links TRBV20-1 to TRBJ2-5, with 8 bases that match TRBD2. The CDR3 has 16 amino acids. The germline V gene encodes CDR1 DFQATT and CDR2 SNEGSKA (reference sequence). Trimming removed 4 bases from V and 7 bases from J; junction bases left unmatched: 17. CDR3 sequence (DNA): TGCAGTGCTACCGACACCCTCGCCGGGGGGGACGGGACCCAGTACTTC. Its translation: CSATDTLAGGDGTQYF.

The rearrangement uses TRBV5-4 and TRBJ1-2; unclear D gene. Between the trimmed V and J ends, which lost 3 bases and 0 bases, there was a span of 6 bases. This CDR3 is built from 13 residues. The germline CDR1 and CDR2 sequences are SGHNT and YYREEE (reference sequence). CDR3 sequence: CASSSQANYGYTF. The DNA for the CDR3 is TGTGCCAGCAGCTCGCAGGCTAACTATGGCTACACCTTC.

This clonotype appeared a few times. At one end the junction does not follow the germline gene, possibly because of a read error. This chain uses TRBV29-1 with TRBJ1-4; D is ambiguous. This CDR3 is built from 13 residues. The germline V gene has CDR1 SQVTM and CDR2 ANQGSEA. CDR3 DNA: TGCAGCGTTGAGCCAGCAACTAATGAAAAACTGTCTTTT. Translating gives CSVEPATNEKLSF.

The table lists this clonotype with many counts. V gene TRBV2 combines with J gene TRBJ1-4; D is unclear. Germline CDR1 SNHLY, CDR2 FYNNEI. CDR3 length equals 14 residues. V gave up 7 bases and J gave up 3 bases, with 12 bases separating them. The CDR3 sequence: CASTANGANEKLFF. For the CDR3, the DNA is TGTGCCAGCACCGCTAATGGCGCTAATGAAAAACTGTTTTTT.

Only a few counts were recorded for this clonotype. CDR3 sequence reads: CASTQTGGTGELFF. The CDR3 DNA is TGCGCCAGCACGCAGACAGGGGGTACCGGGGAGCTGTTTTTT. V and J are TRBV5-1 and TRBJ2-2, with TRBD1 matching 9 bases. CDR3 size: 14 residues. Germline values: CDR1 SGHRS, CDR2 YFSETQ. V lost 6 bases and J lost 5; bases outside the gene matches: 5.

This clonotype was seen many times. The V and J genes are TRBV7-9 and TRBJ2-6, with 9 bases lining up with TRBD1. With 5 bases clipped from V and 3 bases from J, the junction kept 11 bases outside the gene matches. Per the germline V gene, CDR1 is SEHNR and CDR2 is FQNEAQ (reference sequence). CDR3 length: 18 amino acids. The CDR3, as DNA: TGTGCCAGCAGCCGCACAGGGGGCGGCATTTATGGGGCCAACGTCCTGACTTTC. It encodes CASSRTGGGIYGANVLTF. The complete variable domain, with remaining parts taken from reference TRBV7-9 and TRBJ2-6, reads DTGVSQNPRHKITKRGQNVTFRCDPISEHNRLYWYRQTLGQGPEFLTYFQNEAQLEKSRLLSDRFSAERPKGSFSTLEIQRTEQGDSAMYLCASSRTGGGIYGANVLTFGAGSRLTVL.

This clonotype was seen more than once but under ten times. A junction boundary mismatches the germline segment, possibly from a read error. DNA of the CDR3: TGTGCCTGGAGGGTTGGACTAGCGGGAGGGTCCCACTTC. It specifies CAWRVGLAGGSHF. This chain links TRBV30 with TRBJ2-5, with 15 positions matching TRBD2. Germline CDR1 and CDR2: GTSNPN and SVGIG (reference sequence). CDR3 length equals 13 residues.

This clonotype was picked up many times. This chain uses TRBV24-1 with TRBJ2-1; D tentatively reads TRBD1 or TRBD2 (5 bases each). The CDR3 totals 14 residues. The V and J ends lost 4 bases and 6 bases respectively, with 12 bases between them. Per germline, CDR1 KGHDR and CDR2 SFDVKD. Here the CDR3 reads CATSDPQRGNEQFF. CDR3 bases: TGTGCCACCAGTGACCCCCAGAGGGGCAATGAGCAGTTCTTC.

This clonotype was detected many times. The V call is TRBV7-8, the J call TRBJ1-5; D perhaps matches TRBD1 (5 bases). V dropped 7 bases and J dropped 3 bases, with 16 bases sitting between them. Per germline, CDR1 SGHVS and CDR2 FQNEAQ. The CDR3 runs to 15 residues. The CDR3 sequence is CASNSFGTHNQPQHF. DNA of the CDR3: TGTGCCAGCAACTCCTTTGGGACCCACAATCAGCCCCAGCATTTT.

This clonotype was found a few times. The J gene is TRBJ1-4, the V gene TRBV10-2; D is possibly TRBD1 (5 bases). Trimming pared 0 bases from V and 1 base from J, leaving 9 bases between. The germline CDR1 and CDR2 sequences are WSHSY and SAAADI. There are 16 residues in the CDR3. The CDR3 DNA sequence: TGCGCCAGCAGTGAGTCGGGGGGGGAAACTAATGAAAAACTGTTTTTT. Translated: CASSESGGETNEKLFF.

This clonotype appeared many times. J is TRBJ1-2 and V is TRBV18; 8 bases map to TRBD1. The CDR3 extends over 13 amino acids. Germline V gene data show CDR1 as KGHSH and CDR2 as LQKENI. Trimming took 3 bases from V and 7 from J; bases not matched to a gene: 4. DNA of the CDR3: TGTGCCAGCTCACCGACAGGGGTTGTTGGCTACACCTTC. It codes for CASSPTGVVGYTF.

At least ten counts were recorded for this clonotype. J is TRBJ1-2 and V is TRBV29-1, with D perhaps TRBD1 (5 bases). The CDR3 is made up of 14 amino acids. CDR1 is SQVTM, CDR2 ANQGSEA, per germline. Trimming took 4 bases from V and 7 from J, leaving 19 bases between them. The CDR3 coding sequence is TGCAGCGTTGCTGACGAACGGGGCTCCTCTGGCTACACCTTC. Its translation: CSVADERGSSGYTF.

This clonotype came up many times. This chain links TRBV6-5 with TRBJ1-4; no clear D. V shed 2 bases and J shed 8 bases, with 9 bases lying between them. Looked up from germline, CDR1 is MNHEY and CDR2 is SVGAGI. This CDR3 contains 13 residues. The CDR3 bases are TGTGCCAGCAGTTACGGTAGTCGAGAAAAACTGTTTTTT. Translated: CASSYGSREKLFF.